The source of this T cell receptor (beta chain) is a study of blood T cell repertoires in COVID-19. CDR3 length equals 15 residues. CDR1 and CDR2 (germline): MNHEY, SMNVEV (reference sequence). The trim removed 2 bases at V and 5 bases at J, leaving 3 bases unmatched. The participants were between roughly 18 and 100 years old and came from 24 US areas. Cohort 3 donors counted as recovered after two negative PCRs, clearance, or resolved symptoms. Under the authors' procedure: For nucleated cells, counts were estimated from reference gene primer amplification. Method: immunoSEQ multiplex PCR; TCRdb's copy keeps in-frame clones and lacks some. V and J calls and clone size are given by that table; D and trimming were obtained from the DNA. This table holds hundreds of thousands of clones, approximately 86% found once.

J is TRBJ2-1 and V is TRBV27; 10 bases match TRBD2. The sample comprised PBMCs or T cells enriched from blood (not recorded which). The sequence came from a young woman who had recovered from COVID-19. The CDR3 DNA sequence: TGTGCCAGCAGTTTAGGACTAGCGGAGAACAATGAGCAGTTCTTC. This gives the protein CASSLGLAENNEQFF.